A single sample is the source of the 25 T cell receptor beta chains below, sequenced in a study of tumor-infiltrating lymphocytes in oesophageal squamous cell carcinoma. TCRdb ran MiXCR on the PCR reads and lists one entry per CDR3 protein. This sample has 9,000 to 13,000 distinct CDR3 sequences, with roughly three fifths found just once. Sequencing was performed on esophageal tumor tissue. All receptors derive from a male donor with esophageal squamous cell carcinoma.

The V call is TRBV7-1, the J call TRBJ1-1, with 7 nucleotides matching TRBD1. TRBV7-1 carries the ORF label, with uncertain function. The junction had 10 bases not matched to a gene; V was cut back by 6 bases and J by 3 bases. This CDR3 contains 15 residues. This chain's CDR3 is CASRPRQGGDTEAFF. The CDR3, as DNA: TGTGCCAGCAGGCCAAGACAGGGAGGCGACACTGAAGCTTTCTTT.

This sequence joins TRBV28 and TRBJ2-3, with 7 positions matching TRBD2. V gave up 2 bases and J gave up 6 bases; unmatched junction bases: 8. The CDR3 loop spans 15 amino acids. Germline lookup yields CDR1 MDHEN and CDR2 SYDVKM. The CDR3 DNA sequence: TGTGCCAGCAGTTTAAATTCAGCGGGGAGGGATACGCAGTATTTT. Translated: CASSLNSAGRDTQYF.

Within the sample, this clonotype is medium-sized. V gene TRBV7-9 combines with J gene TRBJ2-7; TRBD1 might be the D (6 bases). Trimming removed 2 bases from V and 3 bases from J, with 11 bases in between. The germline V gene encodes CDR1 SEHNR and CDR2 FQNEAQ (reference sequence). This CDR3 is built from 14 residues. The CDR3 DNA sequence: TGTGCCAGCAGCTTAAGTGGGGGCGGCTACGAGCAGTACTTC. Translating gives CASSLSGGGYEQYF.

The chain links TRBV10-3 to TRBJ2-5; 13 nucleotides match TRBD2. The last part of the DNA fits TRBJ2-7 better; the J call may be wrong. This CDR3 has 15 residues. Germline V lookup: CDR1 ENHRY, CDR2 SYGVKD. CDR3 in DNA: TGTGCCATCGGCGCGGGACTAGCGGGATCCTACGAGCAGTACTTC. Encoded protein: CAIGAGLAGSYEQYF.

The chain carries TRBV6-8 and TRBJ2-1; D may be TRBD1 (6 bases). The CDR3 extends over 15 amino acids. Germline values: CDR1 MNHGY, CDR2 SAAAGT. With 0 bases removed from V and 10 bases from J, the gap between germline ends came to 16 bases. This CDR3 is CASSYSRTGSKEQFF. CDR3 DNA: TGTGCCAGCAGTTACTCCCGAACAGGGTCAAAAGAGCAGTTCTTC.

The chain employs TRBV10-1 and TRBJ2-7, with 7 bases fitting TRBD2. V shed 6 bases, J shed 7 bases, and the junction held 9 bases outside the gene matches. The germline V gene encodes CDR1 WNHNN and CDR2 SYGVQD (reference sequence). This CDR3 comprises 13 residues. For the CDR3, the DNA is TGCGCCAGCAGCCAGCGGGAAGGAAATGAGCAGTACTTC. It yields the protein CASSQREGNEQYF.

The chain joins TRBV7-3 to TRBJ2-7, with 9 bases matching TRBD1. The DNA end favors TRBJ2-5, so the J call may be wrong. CDR1 is SGHTA and CDR2 is FQGTGA in the germline V gene. The CDR3 is 18 amino acids. This CDR3 is CASSLGRGQGVNQETQYF. CDR3 nucleotide sequence: TGTGCCAGCAGCTTAGGCCGGGGACAGGGTGTGAACCAAGAGACCCAGTACTTC.

This clonotype qualifies as medium-sized. The chain combines TRBV5-1 with TRBJ2-3; 8 positions agree with TRBD2. The ends lost 0 bases at V and 4 bases at J; junction bases unmatched: 7. The CDR3 spans 16 residues. Germline V gene lookup returns CDR1 SGHRS and CDR2 YFSETQ. DNA for the CDR3: TGCGCCAGCAGCTTGGTATCGGGGGGGTTGGCAGATACGCAGTATTTT. Amino acids: CASSLVSGGLADTQYF.

This clonotype has more than one count but fewer than ten. The rearrangement joins TRBV20-1 to TRBJ1-1, with 9 positions matching TRBD1. The J call could be wrong; TRBJ1-6 is a better fit for the DNA end. CDR1 and CDR2 (germline): DFQATT, SNEGSKA (reference sequence). The CDR3 consists of 14 residues. CDR3 sequence: CSAPRTGDNSPLHF. The CDR3, as DNA: TGCAGTGCTCCCCGGACAGGGGACAATTCACCCCTCCACTTT.

This chain joins TRBV7-2 and TRBJ2-6; no reliable D call. TRBJ2-5 matches the DNA end more closely, so the J call is doubtful. This CDR3 comprises 13 residues. The V gene's germline CDR1 is SGHTA and CDR2 FQGNSA. CDR3 DNA sequence: TGTGCCAGCAGCTTACTAATTCAAGAGACCCAGTACTTC. It codes for CASSLLIQETQYF.

This clonotype is labeled as medium-sized. The chain is built from TRBV27 and TRBJ2-1, with 9 bases identical to TRBD2. Germline CDR1 reads MNHEY; CDR2 reads SMNVEV (reference sequence). This CDR3 comprises 15 residues. V shed 1 base and J 7 bases; nucleotides not matched to a gene: 5. The CDR3 protein is CASSLFSGRWNEQFF. CDR3 sequence (DNA): TGTGCCAGCAGTTTATTCAGCGGGAGGTGGAATGAGCAGTTCTTC.

The chain carries TRBV28 and TRBJ2-1, with D tentatively TRBD2 (6 bases). The CDR3 runs 18 residues. The V end lost 5 bases, the J end lost 0 bases, and 20 bases lay between the germline ends. Germline assignment: CDR1 MDHEN and CDR2 SYDVKM. The CDR3 sequence is CASSTAGFRASSYNEQFF. The CDR3 DNA reads TGTGCCAGCAGTACGGCGGGATTTAGGGCTAGCTCCTACAATGAGCAGTTCTTC. Full variable domain (outside the CDR3, taken from reference TRBV28 and TRBJ2-1): DVKVTQSSRYLVKRTGEKVFLECVQDMDHENMFWYRQDPGLGLRLIYFSYDVKMKEKGDIPEGYSVSREKKERFSLILESASTNQTSMYLCASSTAGFRASSYNEQFFGPGTRLTVL.

Details on this clonotype: The limits of the CDR3 on the DNA are not certain, so only TCRdb's listed CDR3 is given. The V and J genes are TRBV11-3 and TRBJ2-6; the table's D call, TRBD1, has no DNA check behind it. 20 amino acids form the CDR3, both terminal residues included. Germline assignment: CDR1 SGHNT and CDR2 YENEEA. The CDR3 protein is CASSLDQHYGTAILRAVLRF.

This chain connects TRBV12-3 or TRBV12-4 to TRBJ2-1, with D unclear. The CDR3 runs to 15 residues. Trimming pared 5 bases from V and 4 bases from J, leaving 15 bases between. CDR3 loop: CASSPDQVRYNEQFF. The DNA for the CDR3 is TGTGCCAGCAGTCCCGACCAAGTGAGATACAATGAGCAGTTCTTC.

With respect to this clonotype: Since the CDR3 does not end with the conserved phenylalanine or tryptophan, this likely comes from a read error. No DNA is shown, since the ends of the CDR3 on it are uncertain; the CDR3 is the one TCRdb lists. The chain is built from TRBV7-6 and TRBJ2-6; no check of the table's D call, TRBD1, against the DNA was made. In germline, CDR1 is SGHVS, CDR2 FNYEAQ. The CDR3 spans 16 amino acids, including both terminal residues. Here the CDR3 reads CASSFGGISYEQYFGA.

This clonotype was counted a few times. The V call is TRBV2, the J call TRBJ1-4, with D possibly matching TRBD1 (5 bases). The germline V gene has CDR1 SNHLY and CDR2 FYNNEI. This CDR3 spans 14 amino acids. V gave up 4 bases and J gave up 14 bases, with 20 bases separating them. CDR3 sequence: CASSVVRAVGELFF. In nucleotides, the CDR3 is TGTGCCAGCAGTGTAGTCAGGGCGGTAGGAGAGCTGTTTTTT.

Worth noting for this clonotype: This sequence may be a read error, since a much larger clone differs from it by one base. The chain combines TRBV6-6 with TRBJ2-7, with 8 bases lining up with TRBD2. V dropped 2 bases and J dropped 7; count of bases not matched to a gene: 16. CDR3 length: 17 amino acids. CDR1 MNHNY and CDR2 SVGAGI come from the germline V gene (reference sequence). CDR3 in amino acids: CASSYDRLGLAYNEQYF. CDR3 sequence (DNA): TGTGCCAGCAGTTACGATAGATTAGGACTAGCCTACAATGAGCAGTACTTC.

J is TRBJ2-1 and V is TRBV7-2, with D perhaps matching TRBD2 (5 bases). V shed 0 bases and J shed 7 bases, with 13 bases lying between them. Germline CDR1 and CDR2: SGHTA and FQGNSA. This CDR3 spans 15 amino acids. CDR3 sequence: CASSLAILARNEQFF. Here the CDR3 DNA reads TGTGCCAGCAGCTTAGCTATCCTAGCCCGTAATGAGCAGTTCTTC.

This clonotype is labeled as medium-sized. The chain uses TRBV11-2 and TRBJ2-7; no definite D call. Per germline, CDR1 SGHAT and CDR2 FQNNGV. This CDR3 is 12 amino acids long. Trimming took off 1 base at V and 7 bases at J, with 8 bases between the two ends. The CDR3 region is CASSLVASEQYF. CDR3 DNA sequence: TGTGCCAGCAGCTTAGTTGCTAGTGAGCAGTACTTC.

The chain uses TRBV7-2 and TRBJ2-5; D is uncertain. The end of the DNA fits TRBJ2-7 better, so the J call may be wrong. CDR3 length: 12 residues. Germline V lookup: CDR1 SGHTA, CDR2 FQGNSA. CDR3 coding DNA: TGTGCCAGCCGCCCCTCATCATACGAGCAGTACTTC. Translating it yields CASRPSSYEQYF.

The rearrangement joins TRBV7-2 to TRBJ2-5, with a possible D match to TRBD1 (5 bases). Germline-derived CDR1 and CDR2 are SGHTA and FQGNSA. This CDR3 has 13 amino acids. The germline V and J ends were trimmed by 1 base and 6 bases, with 9 bases remaining between them. CDR3 residues: CASSLVSGKTQYF. The CDR3 coding sequence is TGTGCCAGCAGCTTAGTATCAGGGAAGACCCAGTACTTC.

This clonotype was counted between two and nine times. CDR3 bases: TGTGCCAGCAGCCCAGGTAGTTTCGTGTGGGAGACCCAGTACTTC. Its protein is CASSPGSFVWETQYF. The rearrangement uses TRBV7-9 and TRBJ2-5; D gene ambiguous. The ends were cut back, 5 bases at V and 5 bases at J, with 18 bases in the middle. The germline CDR1 and CDR2 sequences are SEHNR and FQNEAQ (reference sequence). CDR3 length: 15 residues.

This sequence joins TRBV7-2 and TRBJ2-5; 8 bases are shared with TRBD1. The DNA end lines up better with TRBJ2-7; the J call may be wrong. Germline CDR1 and CDR2: SGHTA and FQGNSA. CDR3 size: 15 residues. CDR3 nucleotide sequence: TGTGCCAGCAGCTTAGGTGCGGGACAGGCCTACGAGCAGTACTTC. Translated, it gives CASSLGAGQAYEQYF.

This clonotype counts as medium-sized. CDR3 DNA: TGTGCCAGCAGCCCCGCGTGGTCCGCCTACAATGAGCAGTTCTTC. It is translated as CASSPAWSAYNEQFF. The chain is built from TRBV12-3 or TRBV12-4 and TRBJ2-1; D ambiguous. V was pared by 6 bases and J by 2 bases, with 14 bases between. CDR3 length equals 15 residues.

This chain connects TRBV5-1 to TRBJ2-2; no definite D call. The V and J ends lost 1 base and 1 base respectively, with 5 bases between them. This CDR3 spans 14 amino acids. Germline values: CDR1 SGHRS, CDR2 YFSETQ. The CDR3 region has the DNA TGCGCCAGCAGCTTGCTAGAGAACACCGGGGAGCTGTTTTTT. Translation gives CASSLLENTGELFF.